This T cell receptor (beta chain) was retrieved from a study of spatial heterogeneity in lung cancer (dated by TCRdb to between 2017 and 2020). General notes on the study: Beta-chain transcripts were consistently detected in greater numbers than alpha-chain transcripts, which likely reflected higher beta-chain transcript abundance. In the raw uncorrected reads, each unique combination of TCR and UMI appeared more than ten times on average. In non-small cell lung cancer, the study made a quantitative comparison of TCR alpha and beta repertoires among multiple tumor regions, matched nontumor lung and blood. Nonsynonymous mutation counts, determined by whole-exome sequencing of tumor tissue, were related to TCR repertoire features. Both alpha and beta chains were TCR-sequenced in samples taken at surgery, namely 220 tumor regions, around 61 matched nontumor lung samples and 56 PBMC samples.

V is pared back by 7 bases and J by 1 base, with 13 bases lying between the germline termini. Spanning cysteine to phenylalanine, the CDR3 consists of 13 amino acids. Just the 39-base CDR3 DNA is kept, in frame starting at base 1. The germline V gene encodes CDR1 DFQATT and CDR2 SNEGSKA (reference sequence). Libraries were constructed by 5' RACE. Sequencing relied on a NextSeq 500. To allow correction of PCR and sequencing errors, the TCR library protocol tagged every TCR cDNA molecule with a unique molecular identifier. Processing in the source paper ran as follows. TCR identification, UMI-based error correction and CDR3 extraction were all carried out with Decombinator tools. TCRs above a frequency of 2 per 1,000, corresponding to the top 1% of the tumor frequency distribution, were defined as expanded. Each repertoire was subsampled 100 times to 5,000 TCRs, after which Renyi diversity was computed with the R vegan package. CDR3 similarity networks were constructed using string-kernel similarity of amino acid triplets, with links drawn between CDR3s whose pairwise similarity was above 0.82. TCRdb handled the public reads itself, with Q25 trimming in fastp and clone calling in MiXCR, and kept productive beta chains. Merged by CDR3 protein, the rows form single entries marked with the most common genes and DNA. The V and J calls reflect TCRdb's pipeline rather than the authors' work. The sample has roughly 39,000 distinct CDR3 sequences on record, less than 6% of them singletons. The ten largest clonotypes hold about 9.9% of the sample.

Broad study findings and their caveats: Ubiquitous expanded tumor TCRs were detected in blood more often at tumor resection than at routine follow-up. Confirming at a functional level the hypothesis that regional TCRs recognize regional mutations was considered to require additional single-cell paired TCR alpha and beta sequencing.

Ten or more counts support this clonotype. The antigen it recognizes is unknown. No much larger clone is present one base from it, and per-base qualities are unavailable. The sample's time point label is to be understood as: sample taken at primary tumor resection. Whole RNA extracted from tumor and nontumor lung tissue, or from cryopreserved PBMC samples, was used for TCR sequencing without cell sorting. Samples were obtained from 72 patients with early-stage, untreated non-small cell lung cancer from the lung TRACERx cohort. Patients were selected for TCR sequencing only if sufficient RNA was available from at least two tumor regions.

The rearrangement combines TRBV20-1 with TRBJ1-1, with the D gene not clear enough to name. The sample in question was PBMCs, obtained at surgery. The receptor was isolated from a male donor with early-stage non-small cell lung cancer. The nucleotide sequence reads as follows: TGCAGTGGTAGGAGGCACCCGAACACTGAAGCTTTCTTT. Translated, it gives CSGRRHPNTEAFF.